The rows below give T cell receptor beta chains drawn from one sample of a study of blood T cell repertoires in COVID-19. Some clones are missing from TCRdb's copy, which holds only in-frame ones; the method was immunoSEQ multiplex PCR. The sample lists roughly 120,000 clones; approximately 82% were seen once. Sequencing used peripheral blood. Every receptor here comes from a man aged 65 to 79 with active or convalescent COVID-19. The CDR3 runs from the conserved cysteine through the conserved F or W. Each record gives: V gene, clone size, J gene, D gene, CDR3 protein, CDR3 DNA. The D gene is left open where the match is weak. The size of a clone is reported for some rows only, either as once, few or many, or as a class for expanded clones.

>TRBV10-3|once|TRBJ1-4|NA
CAISDAGSGAHEKLFF
TGTGCCATCAGTGACGCGGGGTCGGGTGCCCATGAAAAACTGTTTTTT
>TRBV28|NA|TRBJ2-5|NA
CASSLNLAQETQYF
TGTGCCAGCAGTTTAAATCTAGCCCAAGAGACCCAGTACTTC
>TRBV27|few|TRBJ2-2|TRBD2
CASRGPGLAANTGELFF
TGTGCCAGCAGAGGACCGGGACTAGCGGCGAACACCGGGGAGCTGTTTTTT
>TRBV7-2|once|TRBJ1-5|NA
CASSLGKVYPQHF
TGTGCCAGCAGCTTGGGCAAGGTTTACCCCCAGCATTTT
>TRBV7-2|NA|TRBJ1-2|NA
CASSLDQALNYGYTF
TGTGCCAGCAGCCTAGACCAGGCCCTTAACTATGGCTACACCTTC
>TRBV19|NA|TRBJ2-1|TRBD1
CASIGDRWNNEQFF
TGTGCCAGTATAGGGGACAGGTGGAATAATGAGCAGTTCTTC
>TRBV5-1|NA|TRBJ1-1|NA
CASSLVQGYGEAFF
TGCGCCAGCAGCTTGGTCCAGGGGTACGGTGAAGCTTTCTTT
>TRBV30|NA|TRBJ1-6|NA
CAWSVQGDSPLHF
TGTGCCTGGAGTGTACAAGGGGATTCACCCCTCCACTTT
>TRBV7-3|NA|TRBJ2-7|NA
CASSSSPGMIYEQYF
TGTGCCAGCAGCTCGTCCCCCGGGATGATCTACGAGCAGTACTTC
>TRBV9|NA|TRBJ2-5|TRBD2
CASSVTSGGARGETQYF
TGTGCCAGCAGCGTGACTAGCGGGGGGGCTCGGGGAGAGACCCAGTACTTC
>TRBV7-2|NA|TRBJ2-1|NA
CASSFSGTYNEQFF
TGTGCCAGCAGCTTTTCAGGGACCTACAATGAGCAGTTCTTC
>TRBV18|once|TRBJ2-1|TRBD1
CASSPQQGADGGYNEQFF
TGTGCCAGCTCACCGCAACAGGGGGCGGATGGGGGCTACAATGAGCAGTTCTTC
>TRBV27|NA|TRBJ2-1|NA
CASSSEAAPPTWDEQFF
TGTGCCAGCAGTTCCGAAGCGGCACCCCCTACCTGGGATGAGCAGTTCTTC
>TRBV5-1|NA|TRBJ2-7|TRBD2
CASSLLSGTYEQYF
TGCGCCAGCAGCCTCTTAAGCGGGACCTACGAGCAGTACTTC
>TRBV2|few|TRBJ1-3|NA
CASSDSSGNTIYF
TGTGCCAGCAGTGACAGCTCTGGAAACACCATATATTTT
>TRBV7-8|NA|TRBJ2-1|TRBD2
CASSPRLAEYNEQFF
TGTGCCAGCAGCCCGCGACTAGCGGAATACAATGAGCAGTTCTTC
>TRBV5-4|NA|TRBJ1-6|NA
CASSSNPGGQYSPLHF
TGTGCCAGCAGCTCCAACCCTGGGGGACAATATTCACCCCTCCACTTT
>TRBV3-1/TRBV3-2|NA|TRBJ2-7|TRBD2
CASSQDGGGYEQYF
TGTGCCAGCAGCCAAGATGGCGGGGGGTACGAGCAGTACTTC
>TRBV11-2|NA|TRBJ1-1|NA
CASSLMSGNTEAFF
TGTGCCAGCAGCTTAATGTCAGGGAACACTGAAGCTTTCTTT
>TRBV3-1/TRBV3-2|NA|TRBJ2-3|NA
CASSRLPDTDTQYF
TGTGCCAGCAGTCGACTACCCGACACAGATACGCAGTATTTT
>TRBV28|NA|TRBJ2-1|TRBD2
CATVAGDYEQFF
TGTGCCACCGTAGCGGGAGATTATGAGCAGTTCTTC
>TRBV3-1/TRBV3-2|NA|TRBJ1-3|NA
CASSPLVSGNTIYF
TGTGCCAGCAGCCCGTTAGTCTCTGGAAACACCATATATTTT
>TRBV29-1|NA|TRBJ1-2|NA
CSVAQGGAPYGYTF
TGCAGCGTTGCACAAGGGGGGGCGCCCTATGGCTACACCTTC
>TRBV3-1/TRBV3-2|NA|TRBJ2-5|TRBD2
CASSRRGTSGDQETQYF
TGTGCCAGCAGCCGCCGAGGGACTAGCGGGGACCAAGAGACCCAGTACTTC
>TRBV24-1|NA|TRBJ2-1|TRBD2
CATSDSLLAGALNEQFF
TGTGCCACCAGTGATTCCCTCTTAGCGGGGGCTCTCAATGAGCAGTTCTTC
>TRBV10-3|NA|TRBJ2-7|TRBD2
CAISGTSGVSYEQYF
TGTGCCATCAGCGGGACTAGCGGAGTCTCCTACGAGCAGTACTTC
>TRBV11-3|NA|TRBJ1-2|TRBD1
CASSLGQGLSYGYTF
TGTGCCAGCAGCCTGGGACAGGGACTCTCCTATGGCTACACCTTC
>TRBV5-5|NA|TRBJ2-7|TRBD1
CASSLGGTGAYEQYF
TGTGCCAGCAGCTTGGGTGGGACAGGGGCCTACGAGCAGTACTTC
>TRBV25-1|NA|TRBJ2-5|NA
CASSDPQGQETQYF
TGTGCCAGCAGTGACCCCCAGGGTCAAGAGACCCAGTACTTC
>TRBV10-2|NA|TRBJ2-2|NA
CASNDFATGELFF
TGCGCCAGCAATGACTTTGCGACCGGGGAGCTGTTTTTT
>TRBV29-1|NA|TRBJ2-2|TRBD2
CSVETSGSWDTGELFF
TGCAGCGTTGAAACTAGCGGGAGTTGGGACACCGGGGAGCTGTTTTTT
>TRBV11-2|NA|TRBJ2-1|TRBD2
CASSLGLAGREQFF
TGTGCCAGCAGCTTAGGCTTAGCGGGACGCGAGCAGTTCTTC
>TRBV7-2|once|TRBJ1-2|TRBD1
CASSLVDGQGRYTF
TGTGCCAGCAGCTTAGTTGATGGACAGGGCCGCTACACCTTC
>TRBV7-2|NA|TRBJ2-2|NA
CASSFSANTGELFF
TGTGCCAGCAGCTTTTCCGCGAACACCGGGGAGCTGTTTTTT
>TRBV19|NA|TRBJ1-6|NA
CASSIERGSNSPLHF
TGTGCCAGTAGTATAGAACGAGGAAGTAATTCACCCCTCCACTTT
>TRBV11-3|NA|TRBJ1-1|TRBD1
CASSLQTGDENTEAFF
TGTGCCAGCAGCCTACAGACAGGGGACGAGAACACTGAAGCTTTCTTT
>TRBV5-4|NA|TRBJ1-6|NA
CASSFIGRGMSNSPLHF
TGTGCCAGCAGCTTTATTGGGAGGGGAATGTCTAATTCACCCCTCCACTTT
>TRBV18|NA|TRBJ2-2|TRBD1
CASSPYRGTGELFF
TGTGCCAGCTCACCATACAGGGGAACCGGGGAGCTGTTTTTT
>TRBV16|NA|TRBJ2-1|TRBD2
CASSETGTSGYNEQFF
TGTGCCAGCAGTGAGACCGGGACTAGCGGTTACAATGAGCAGTTCTTC
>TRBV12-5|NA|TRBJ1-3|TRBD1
CASGTGGSGNTIYF
TGTGCTAGTGGGACAGGGGGCTCTGGAAACACCATATATTTT
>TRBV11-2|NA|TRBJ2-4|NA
CASSTGTWGNIQYF
TGTGCCAGCAGCACCGGGACTTGGGGCAACATTCAGTACTTC
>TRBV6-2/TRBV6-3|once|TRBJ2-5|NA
CASSYTRETQYF
TGTGCCAGCAGTTACACACGTGAGACCCAGTACTTC
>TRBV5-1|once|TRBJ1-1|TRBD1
CASSWKGADTEAFF
TGCGCCAGCAGCTGGAAGGGGGCGGACACTGAAGCTTTCTTT
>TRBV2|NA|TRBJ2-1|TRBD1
CASSDITGDNEQFF
TGTGCCAGCAGCGATATAACAGGGGACAATGAGCAGTTCTTC
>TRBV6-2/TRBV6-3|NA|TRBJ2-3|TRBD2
CASRPSGRARDTQYF
TGTGCCAGCAGGCCTAGCGGGAGGGCCAGGGATACGCAGTATTTT
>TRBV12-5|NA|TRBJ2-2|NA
CASGRSGTGELFF
TGTGCTAGTGGTAGGAGCGGCACCGGGGAGCTGTTTTTT
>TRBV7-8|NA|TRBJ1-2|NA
CASSLTEQAYGYTF
TGTGCCAGCAGCTTAACAGAACAAGCATATGGCTACACCTTC
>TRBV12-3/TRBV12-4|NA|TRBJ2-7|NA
CASSPPTAGEQYF
TGTGCCAGCAGTCCCCCCACGGCAGGGGAGCAGTACTTC
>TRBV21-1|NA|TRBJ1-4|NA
CASSTPRGKPRTNEKLFF
TGTGCCAGCAGCACTCCTCGGGGGAAGCCCAGAACTAATGAAAAACTGTTTTTT
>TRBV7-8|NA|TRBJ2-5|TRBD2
CASRGSGVEETQYF
TGTGCCAGCCGGGGTAGCGGGGTAGAAGAGACCCAGTACTTC
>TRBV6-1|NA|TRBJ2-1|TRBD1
CASSETGPGTGFDEQFF
TGTGCCAGCAGTGAAACTGGTCCCGGGACAGGGTTCGATGAGCAGTTCTTC
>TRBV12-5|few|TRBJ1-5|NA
CASGLQGYNQPQHF
TGTGCTAGTGGTTTGCAGGGTTACAATCAGCCCCAGCATTTT
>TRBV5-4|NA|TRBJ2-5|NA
CASSASGKGGETQYF
TGTGCCAGCAGCGCAAGCGGGAAGGGGGGGGAGACCCAGTACTTC
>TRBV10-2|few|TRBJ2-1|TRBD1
CASNPRRGLGEQFF
TGCGCCAGCAACCCCCGAAGGGGGCTGGGTGAGCAGTTCTTC